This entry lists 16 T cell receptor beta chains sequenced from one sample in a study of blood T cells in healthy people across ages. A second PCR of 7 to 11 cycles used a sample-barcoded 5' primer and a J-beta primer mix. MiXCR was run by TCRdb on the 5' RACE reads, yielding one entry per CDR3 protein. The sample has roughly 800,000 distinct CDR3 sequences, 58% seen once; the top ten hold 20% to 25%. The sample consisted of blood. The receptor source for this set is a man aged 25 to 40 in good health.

CDR3 sequence (DNA): TGTGCCAGCAGCTTGGCCGCTGGGTCTCATGGCTACACCTTC. Residues: CASSLAAGSHGYTF. The chain has TRBV5-5 and TRBJ1-2; D not certain. Germline CDR1 is SGHKS and CDR2 is YYEKEE (reference sequence). The CDR3 has 14 amino acids. Trimming pared 0 bases from V and 6 bases from J, leaving 12 bases between.

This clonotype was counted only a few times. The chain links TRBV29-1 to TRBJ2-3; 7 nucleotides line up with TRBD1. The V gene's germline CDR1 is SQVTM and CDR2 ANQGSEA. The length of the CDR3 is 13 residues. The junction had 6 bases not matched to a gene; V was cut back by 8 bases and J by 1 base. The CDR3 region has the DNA TGCAGCTGCCCAGGGACAGGCACAGATACGCAGTATTTT. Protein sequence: CSCPGTGTDTQYF.

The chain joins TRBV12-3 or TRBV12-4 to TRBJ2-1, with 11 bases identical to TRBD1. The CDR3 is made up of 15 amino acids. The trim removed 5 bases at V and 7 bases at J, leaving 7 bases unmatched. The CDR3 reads CASSDGTGGPNEQFF. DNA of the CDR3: TGTGCCAGCAGTGACGGGACAGGGGGTCCGAATGAGCAGTTCTTC.

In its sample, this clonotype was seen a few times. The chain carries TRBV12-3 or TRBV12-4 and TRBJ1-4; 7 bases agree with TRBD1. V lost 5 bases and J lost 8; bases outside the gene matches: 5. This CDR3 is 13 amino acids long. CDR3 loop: CASSQGVGEKLFF. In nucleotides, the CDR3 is TGTGCCAGCAGTCAGGGGGTTGGCGAAAAACTGTTTTTT.

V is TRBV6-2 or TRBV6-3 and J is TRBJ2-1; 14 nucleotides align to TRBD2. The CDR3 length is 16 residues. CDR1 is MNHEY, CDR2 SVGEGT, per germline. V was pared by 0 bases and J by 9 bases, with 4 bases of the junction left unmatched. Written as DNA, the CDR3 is TGTGCCAGCAGTTACTCGGGGACTAGCGGGAGAGGTGAGCAGTTCTTC. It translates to CASSYSGTSGRGEQFF.

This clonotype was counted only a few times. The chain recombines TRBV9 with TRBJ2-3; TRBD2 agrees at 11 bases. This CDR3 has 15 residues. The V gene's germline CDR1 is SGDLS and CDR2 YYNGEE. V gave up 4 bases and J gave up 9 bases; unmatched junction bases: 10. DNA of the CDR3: TGTGCCAGCAGCCCCCGTAATAGCGGGAGGGGCACGCAGTATTTT. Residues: CASSPRNSGRGTQYF.

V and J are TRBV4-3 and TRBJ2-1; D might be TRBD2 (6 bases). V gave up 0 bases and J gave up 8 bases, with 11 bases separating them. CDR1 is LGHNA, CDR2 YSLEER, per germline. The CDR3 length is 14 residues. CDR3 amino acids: CASSQELALDEQFF. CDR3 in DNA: TGCGCCAGCAGCCAAGAACTAGCCCTCGATGAGCAGTTCTTC.

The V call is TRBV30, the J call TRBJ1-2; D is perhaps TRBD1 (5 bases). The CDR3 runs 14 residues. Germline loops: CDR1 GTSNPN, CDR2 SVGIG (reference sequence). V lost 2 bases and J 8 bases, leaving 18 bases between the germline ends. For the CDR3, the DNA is TGTGCCTGGAGTATCCGGGGACCGCACCGAGGCTACACCTTC. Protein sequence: CAWSIRGPHRGYTF.

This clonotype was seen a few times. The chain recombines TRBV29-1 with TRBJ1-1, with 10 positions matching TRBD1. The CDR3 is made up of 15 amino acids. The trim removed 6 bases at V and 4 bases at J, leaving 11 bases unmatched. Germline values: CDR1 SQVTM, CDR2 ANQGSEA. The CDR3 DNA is TGCAGCGTGGGTGGGACAGGGGTGAGCGGCACTGAAGCTTTCTTT. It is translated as CSVGGTGVSGTEAFF.

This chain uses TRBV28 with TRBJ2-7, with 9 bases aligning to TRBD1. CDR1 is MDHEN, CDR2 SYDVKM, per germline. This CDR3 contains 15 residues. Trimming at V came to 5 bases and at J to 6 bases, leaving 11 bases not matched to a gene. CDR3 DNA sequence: TGTGCCAGCAGTCCCCGTAGCGGACAGGGGAGCGAGCAGTACTTC. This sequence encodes CASSPRSGQGSEQYF.

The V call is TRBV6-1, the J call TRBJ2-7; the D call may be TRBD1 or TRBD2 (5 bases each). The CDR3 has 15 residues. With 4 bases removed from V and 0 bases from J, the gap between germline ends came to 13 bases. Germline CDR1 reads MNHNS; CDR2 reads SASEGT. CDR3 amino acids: CASSAQPGPSYEQYF. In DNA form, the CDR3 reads TGTGCCAGCAGTGCCCAGCCGGGGCCCTCCTACGAGCAGTACTTC.

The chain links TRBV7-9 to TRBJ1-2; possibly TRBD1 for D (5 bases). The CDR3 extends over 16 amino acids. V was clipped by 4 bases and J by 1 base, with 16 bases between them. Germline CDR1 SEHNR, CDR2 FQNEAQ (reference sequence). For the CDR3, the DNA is TGTGCCAGCAGCTCAGTCGGGGGACGAGATAACTATGGCTACACCTTC. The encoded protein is CASSSVGGRDNYGYTF.

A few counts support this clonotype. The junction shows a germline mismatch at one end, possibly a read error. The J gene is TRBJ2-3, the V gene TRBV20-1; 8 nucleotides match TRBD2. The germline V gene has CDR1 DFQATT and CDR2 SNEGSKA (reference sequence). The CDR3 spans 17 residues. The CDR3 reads CSARDVAGMNVLDTQYF. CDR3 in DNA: TGTAGTGCTAGAGATGTAGCGGGGATGAACGTGTTAGATACGCAGTATTTT.

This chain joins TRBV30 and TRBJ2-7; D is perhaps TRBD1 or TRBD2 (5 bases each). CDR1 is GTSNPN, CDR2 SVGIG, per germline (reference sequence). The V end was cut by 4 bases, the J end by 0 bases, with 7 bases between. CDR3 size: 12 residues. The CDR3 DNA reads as TGTGCCTGGACAGGGAGCTCCTACGAGCAGTACTTC. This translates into CAWTGSSYEQYF.

CDR3 residues: CSARVLLGGNNEQFF. CDR3 coding DNA: TGCAGTGCTAGAGTCTTGCTGGGGGGAAACAATGAGCAGTTCTTC. The V gene is TRBV20-1, the J gene TRBJ2-1; D perhaps matches TRBD2 (6 bases). Trimming took 1 base from V and 5 from J, leaving 15 bases between them. The CDR3 is made up of 15 amino acids. The germline gives CDR1 DFQATT, CDR2 SNEGSKA (reference sequence).

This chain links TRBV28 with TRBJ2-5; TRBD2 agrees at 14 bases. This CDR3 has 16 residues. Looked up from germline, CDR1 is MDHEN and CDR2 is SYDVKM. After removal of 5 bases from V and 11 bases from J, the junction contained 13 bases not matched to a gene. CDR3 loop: CASSRGTSGSKGEQYF. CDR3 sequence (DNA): TGTGCCAGCAGTCGAGGGACTAGCGGGAGTAAAGGTGAGCAGTACTTC.